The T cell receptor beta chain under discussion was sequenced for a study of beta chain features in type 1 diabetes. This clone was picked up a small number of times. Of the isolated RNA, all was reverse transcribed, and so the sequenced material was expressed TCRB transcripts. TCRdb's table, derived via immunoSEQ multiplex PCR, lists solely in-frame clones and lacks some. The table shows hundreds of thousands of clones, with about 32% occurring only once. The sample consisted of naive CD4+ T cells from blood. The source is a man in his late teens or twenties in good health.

As DNA, the CDR3 is TGTGCCAGCAGACCAGACGGATACTCCTACGAGCAGTACTTC. Translation gives CASRPDGYSYEQYF. V gene TRBV7-9 combines with J gene TRBJ2-7, with D hard to call. From germline, CDR1 is SEHNR and CDR2 FQNEAQ (reference sequence). Trimming pared 6 bases from V and 0 bases from J, leaving 12 bases between. The CDR3 extends over 14 amino acids.